This T cell receptor (beta chain) was captured in a study of blood T cells in healthy people across ages. Whole-study findings and limits: Comparison with aged donors showed that long-lived donors had more naive CD4+ cells and higher diversity.

It was with a sample-barcoded 5' primer and a J-beta primer mix that a second PCR of about 6 to 11 cycles was run. TCRdb recomputed calls from the 5' RACE reads with MiXCR, one row per CDR3 protein. The sample yields about a million distinct CDR3 sequences, just over 50% seen once. In terms of origin and age, donors were healthy Caucasian individuals from Russia aged about 6 to 90. Researchers isolated at least 6.5 million PBMCs per sample. Comments on this clonotype: The antigen remains unidentified.

V was clipped by 1 base and J by 0 bases; unmatched bases: 5. Germline CDR1 MRHNA, CDR2 SNTAGT. CDR3 length equals 17 residues. This clonotype originated in a woman between 55 and 75 years old in good health. Sequenced input: blood. V usage is TRBV6-4 and J usage is TRBJ2-1; 8 nucleotides line up with TRBD2. The CDR3 coding sequence is TGTGCCAGCAGTGACTACCGACTAGCGAGCTCCTACAATGAGCAGTTCTTC. Translation gives CASSDYRLASSYNEQFF.